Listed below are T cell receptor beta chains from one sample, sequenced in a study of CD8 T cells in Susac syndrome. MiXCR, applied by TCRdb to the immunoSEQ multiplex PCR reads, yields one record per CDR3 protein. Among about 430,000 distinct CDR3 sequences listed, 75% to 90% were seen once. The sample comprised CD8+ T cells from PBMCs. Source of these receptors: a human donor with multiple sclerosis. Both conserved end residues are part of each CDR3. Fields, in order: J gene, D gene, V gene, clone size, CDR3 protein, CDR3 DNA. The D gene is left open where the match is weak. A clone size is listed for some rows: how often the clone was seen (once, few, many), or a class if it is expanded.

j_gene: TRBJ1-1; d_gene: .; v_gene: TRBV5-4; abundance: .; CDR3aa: CASSASGQRYTEAFF; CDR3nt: TGTGCCAGCAGCGCCTCCGGACAGCGGTACACTGAAGCTTTCTTT
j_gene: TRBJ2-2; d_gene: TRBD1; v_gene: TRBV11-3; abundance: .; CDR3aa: CASSSWTGGTGELFF; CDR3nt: TGTGCCAGCAGCTCCTGGACAGGGGGCACCGGGGAGCTGTTTTTT
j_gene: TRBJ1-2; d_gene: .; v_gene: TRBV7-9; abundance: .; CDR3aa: CASMSPGRLPMSGYTF; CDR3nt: TGTGCCAGCATGTCTCCGGGACGCCTACCGATGAGCGGCTACACCTTC
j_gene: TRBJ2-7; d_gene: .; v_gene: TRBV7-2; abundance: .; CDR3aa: CASSLLRGYEQYF; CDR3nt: TGTGCCAGCAGCTTACTTCGAGGCTACGAGCAGTACTTC
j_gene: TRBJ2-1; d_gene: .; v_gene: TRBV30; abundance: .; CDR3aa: CAWSGWAGNNSSYNEQFF; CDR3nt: TGTGCCTGGAGTGGTTGGGCAGGGAACAATAGCTCCTACAATGAGCAGTTCTTC
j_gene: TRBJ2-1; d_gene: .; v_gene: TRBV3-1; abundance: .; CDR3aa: CASSQAGGPNNEQFF; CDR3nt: TGTGCCAGCAGCCAAGCCGGGGGGCCAAACAATGAGCAGTTCTTC
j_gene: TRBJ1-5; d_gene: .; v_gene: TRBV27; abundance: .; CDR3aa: CASSTLGQPQHF; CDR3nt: TGTGCCAGCAGTACCCTTGGGCAGCCCCAGCATTTT
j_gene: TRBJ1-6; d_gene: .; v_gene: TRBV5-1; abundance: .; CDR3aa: CASSLASGFNSPLHF; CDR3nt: TGCGCCAGCAGCTTGGCGTCAGGTTTTAATTCACCCCTCCACTTT
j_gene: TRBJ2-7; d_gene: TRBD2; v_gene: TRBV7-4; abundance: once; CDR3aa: CASRYTSGPYEQYF; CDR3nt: TGTGCCAGCAGGTATACTAGCGGTCCCTACGAGCAGTACTTC
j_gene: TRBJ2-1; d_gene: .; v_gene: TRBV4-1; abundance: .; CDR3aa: CASSQGLARDNEQFF; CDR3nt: TGCGCCAGCAGCCAAGGCCTCGCGAGAGACAATGAGCAGTTCTTC
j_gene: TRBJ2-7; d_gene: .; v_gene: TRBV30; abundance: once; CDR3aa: CACRPTVYEQYF; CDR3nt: TGTGCCTGCAGACCGACAGTCTACGAGCAGTACTTC
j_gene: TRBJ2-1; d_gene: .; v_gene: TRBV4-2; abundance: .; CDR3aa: CASSPQDLEGDEQFF; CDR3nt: TGTGCCAGCAGCCCCCAGGACCTCGAGGGCGATGAGCAGTTCTTC
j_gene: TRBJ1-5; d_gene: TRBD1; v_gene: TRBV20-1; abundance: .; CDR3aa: CSAPTGTDAVGPQHF; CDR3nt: TGCAGTGCCCCAACCGGGACAGACGCCGTAGGGCCCCAGCATTTT
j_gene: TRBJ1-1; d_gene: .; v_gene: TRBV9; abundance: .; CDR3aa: CASSPLGDPNTEAFF; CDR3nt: TGTGCCAGCAGCCCCCTGGGGGACCCGAACACTGAAGCTTTCTTT
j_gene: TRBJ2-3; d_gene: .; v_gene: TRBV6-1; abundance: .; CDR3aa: CASFDAFLTDTQYF; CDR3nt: TGTGCCAGCTTTGACGCCTTTCTCACAGATACGCAGTATTTT
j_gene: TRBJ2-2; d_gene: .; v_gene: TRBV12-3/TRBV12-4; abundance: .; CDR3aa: CASSFGTAVHTGELFF; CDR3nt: TGTGCCAGCAGTTTTGGTACGGCAGTTCACACCGGGGAGCTGTTTTTT
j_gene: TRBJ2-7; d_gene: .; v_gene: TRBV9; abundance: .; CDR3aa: CASSVEANTYEQYF; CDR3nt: TGTGCCAGCAGCGTAGAAGCGAACACCTACGAGCAGTACTTC
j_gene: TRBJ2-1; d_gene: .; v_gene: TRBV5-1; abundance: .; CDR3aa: CASRPAAAPIRNEQFF; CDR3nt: TGCGCCAGCAGACCTGCGGCGGCCCCGATCCGAAATGAGCAGTTCTTC
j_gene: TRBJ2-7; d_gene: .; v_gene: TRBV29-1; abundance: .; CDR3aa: CSVRDTVSYEQYF; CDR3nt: TGCAGCGTTCGGGACACCGTCTCCTACGAGCAGTACTTC
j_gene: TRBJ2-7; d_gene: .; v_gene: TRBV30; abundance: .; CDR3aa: CAWSVSADSSGEQYF; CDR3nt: TGTGCCTGGAGTGTATCCGCGGACAGTTCTGGCGAGCAGTACTTC
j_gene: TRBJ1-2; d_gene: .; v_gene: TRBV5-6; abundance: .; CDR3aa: CASSLEDPARGYTF; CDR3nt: TGTGCCAGCAGCTTGGAGGACCCTGCCCGCGGCTACACCTTC
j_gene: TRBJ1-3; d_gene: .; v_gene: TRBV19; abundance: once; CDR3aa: CASSSTGARIGNTIYF; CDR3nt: TGTGCCAGTAGCAGCACCGGTGCCAGGATTGGAAACACCATATATTTT
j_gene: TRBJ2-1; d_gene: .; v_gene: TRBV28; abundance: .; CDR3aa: CASSSMEVLWNEQFF; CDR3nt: TGTGCCAGCAGTTCCATGGAAGTTCTGTGGAATGAGCAGTTCTTC
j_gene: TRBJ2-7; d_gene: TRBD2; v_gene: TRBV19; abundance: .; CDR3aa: CASSISGGVYEQYF; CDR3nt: TGTGCCAGTAGTATTAGCGGGGGCGTTTACGAGCAGTACTTC
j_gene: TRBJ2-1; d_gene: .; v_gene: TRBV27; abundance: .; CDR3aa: CASSLSASAEGSYNEQFF; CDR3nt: TGTGCCAGCAGTTTATCGGCATCCGCGGAGGGTAGCTACAATGAGCAGTTCTTC
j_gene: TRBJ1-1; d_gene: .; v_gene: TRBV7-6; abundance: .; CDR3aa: CASSLEVMNTEAFF; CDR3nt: TGTGCCAGCAGCTTAGAGGTGATGAACACTGAAGCTTTCTTT
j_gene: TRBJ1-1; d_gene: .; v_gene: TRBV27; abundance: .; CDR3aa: CASARGAEAFF; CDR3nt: TGTGCCAGCGCCCGGGGGGCCGAGGCTTTCTTT
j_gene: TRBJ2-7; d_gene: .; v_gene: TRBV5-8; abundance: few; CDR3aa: CASSLPGISYEQYF; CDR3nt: TGTGCCAGCAGCCTCCCGGGAATCTCCTACGAGCAGTACTTC
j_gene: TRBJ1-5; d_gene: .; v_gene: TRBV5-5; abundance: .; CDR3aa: CASSPFGGYSNQPQHF; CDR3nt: TGTGCCAGCAGCCCTTTTGGGGGATATAGCAATCAGCCCCAGCATTTT
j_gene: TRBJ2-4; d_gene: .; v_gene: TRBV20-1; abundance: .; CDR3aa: CSARAILETAKNIQYF; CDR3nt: TGCAGTGCTAGAGCGATTCTAGAGACAGCCAAAAACATTCAGTACTTC
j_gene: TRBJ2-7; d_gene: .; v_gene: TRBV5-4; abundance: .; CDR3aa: CASSKGASGLYEQYF; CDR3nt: TGTGCCAGCAGCAAGGGGGCTTCGGGACTCTACGAGCAGTACTTC
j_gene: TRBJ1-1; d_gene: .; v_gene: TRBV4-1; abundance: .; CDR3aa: CASSLSGGGSEAFF; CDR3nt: TGCGCCAGCAGCCTCTCCGGAGGGGGTTCTGAAGCTTTCTTT
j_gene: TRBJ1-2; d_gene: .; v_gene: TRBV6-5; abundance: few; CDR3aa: CASSNSGLDGYTF; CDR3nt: TGTGCCAGCAGTAACTCAGGATTAGATGGCTACACCTTC
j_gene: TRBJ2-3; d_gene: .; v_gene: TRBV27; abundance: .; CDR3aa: CASRKAPSTDTQYF; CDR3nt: TGTGCCAGCCGTAAAGCGCCTAGCACAGATACGCAGTATTTT
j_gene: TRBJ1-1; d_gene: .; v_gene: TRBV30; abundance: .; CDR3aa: CAGDDWLASEAFF; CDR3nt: TGTGCCGGGGACGACTGGTTGGCCTCTGAAGCTTTCTTT
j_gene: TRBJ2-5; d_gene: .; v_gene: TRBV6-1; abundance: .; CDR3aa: CASSLEPVGSGETQYF; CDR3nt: TGTGCCAGCAGCCTCGAACCAGTCGGTTCGGGAGAGACCCAGTACTTC
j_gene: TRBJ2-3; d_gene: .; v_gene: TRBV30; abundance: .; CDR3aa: CACSMGPRSDTQYF; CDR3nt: TGTGCCTGTAGTATGGGACCCCGATCCGATACGCAGTATTTT
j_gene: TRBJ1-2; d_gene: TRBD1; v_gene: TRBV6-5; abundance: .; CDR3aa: CASSYSGTGPNYGYTF; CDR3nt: TGTGCCAGCAGTTACTCGGGGACAGGGCCGAACTATGGCTACACCTTC
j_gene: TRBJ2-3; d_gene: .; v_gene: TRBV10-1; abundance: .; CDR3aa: CASSENNPGLTSYTDTQYF; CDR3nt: TGCGCCAGCAGTGAGAACAATCCGGGACTCACTTCTTACACAGATACGCAGTATTTT
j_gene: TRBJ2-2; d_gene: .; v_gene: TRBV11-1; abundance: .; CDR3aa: CASSWAGNTNTGELFF; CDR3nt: TGTGCCAGCAGCTGGGCCGGCAATACGAACACCGGGGAGCTGTTTTTT
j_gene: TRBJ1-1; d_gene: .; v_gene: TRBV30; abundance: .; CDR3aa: CAQLQSLGAEAFF; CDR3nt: TGTGCCCAGTTACAATCCCTGGGGGCTGAAGCTTTCTTT
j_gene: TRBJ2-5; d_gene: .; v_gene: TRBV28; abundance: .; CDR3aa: CASSLTGLQETQYF; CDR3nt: TGTGCCAGCAGTTTGACAGGATTACAAGAGACCCAGTACTTC
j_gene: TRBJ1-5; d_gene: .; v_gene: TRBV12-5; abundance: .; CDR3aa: CASGLGVEQPQHF; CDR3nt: TGTGCTAGTGGTTTGGGTGTAGAACAGCCCCAGCATTTT
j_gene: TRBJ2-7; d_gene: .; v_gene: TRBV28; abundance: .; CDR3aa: CAGSQGEVYEQYF; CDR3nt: TGTGCCGGGTCACAGGGTGAAGTTTACGAGCAGTACTTC